These 22 T cell receptor beta chains share one sample of origin, sequenced in a study of blood T cell repertoires in COVID-19. Generated by immunoSEQ multiplex PCR, the TCRdb table keeps only in-frame clones and is missing some. This table has 150,000 or so clones, over 75% appearing once. The sequenced material came from peripheral blood. These receptors were taken from a woman between 40 and 55 years old with acute or convalescent COVID-19.

The DNA of the CDR3 is TGTGCCAGCGATCCCCAAACGACAGGGTTCTATGGCTACACCTTC. Residues: CASDPQTTGFYGYTF. The chain has TRBV2 and TRBJ1-2; 7 bases fit TRBD1. The trim removed 8 bases at V and 4 bases at J, leaving 13 bases unmatched. The germline V gene has CDR1 SNHLY and CDR2 FYNNEI. The CDR3 sequence is 15 residues long.

CDR3 loop: CASSYVQGDEQFF. The DNA for the CDR3 is TGTGCCAGCAGTTACGTCCAGGGGGATGAGCAGTTCTTC. The V gene is TRBV6-5, the J gene TRBJ2-1; 7 bases line up with TRBD1. Germline loops: CDR1 MNHEY, CDR2 SVGAGI. Trimming took 2 bases from V and 8 from J; bases not matched to a gene: 3. The CDR3 is 13 residues long.

The V call is TRBV11-2, the J call TRBJ2-3; 11 bases line up with TRBD2. V trimming: 3 bases; J trimming: 6 bases; junction bases outside the gene matches: 8. The CDR3 runs 16 residues. Germline V gene data show CDR1 as SGHAT and CDR2 as FQNNGV. The CDR3 loop reads CASSFVSGGAADTQYF. In DNA form, the CDR3 reads TGTGCCAGCAGCTTTGTTAGCGGGGGGGCCGCGGATACGCAGTATTTT.

The J gene is TRBJ2-7, the V gene TRBV19, with TRBD1 matching over 9 bases. The CDR3 is 14 residues long. The V segment lost 4 bases and the J segment 4 bases; nucleotides outside the gene matches: 5. Germline V lookup: CDR1 LNHDA, CDR2 SQIVND (reference sequence). The CDR3 bases are TGTGCCAGTAGTACCCGGGACAGGGTTTACGAGCAGTACTTC. Encoded protein: CASSTRDRVYEQYF.

The chain uses TRBV10-1 and TRBJ2-2; TRBD1 might be the D (5 bases). Germline CDR1 is WNHNN and CDR2 is SYGVQD (reference sequence). With 6 bases removed from V and 6 bases from J, the gap between germline ends came to 14 bases. The CDR3 sequence is 14 residues long. The CDR3 DNA reads as TGCGCCAGCAGCGATGCTCAGGGTGCCGGGGAGCTGTTTTTT. Translating gives CASSDAQGAGELFF.

V is TRBV27 and J is TRBJ1-1; perhaps TRBD1 as D (6 bases). The CDR3 is 19 amino acids. Germline-derived CDR1 and CDR2 are MNHEY and SMNVEV (reference sequence). The V end was cut by 3 bases, the J end by 0 bases, with 23 bases between. The CDR3: CASSLPRTESHLLNTEAFF. For the CDR3, the DNA is TGTGCCAGCAGTTTGCCCCGGACAGAATCTCACCTCTTGAACACTGAAGCTTTCTTT.

The V gene is TRBV5-1, the J gene TRBJ2-1; TRBD2 aligns across 9 bases. The CDR3 is 16 amino acids. Germline trimming cut 0 bases from V and 4 bases from J; bases unmatched to any gene: 5. Germline CDR1 and CDR2: SGHRS and YFSETQ. The CDR3 DNA is TGCGCCAGCAGCTTGGTGGTAAGCGGGGGGTACAATGAGCAGTTCTTC. This gives the protein CASSLVVSGGYNEQFF.

The J gene is TRBJ1-2, the V gene TRBV9; no clear D gene. V shed 0 bases and J shed 7 bases, with 16 bases lying between them. The V gene's germline CDR1 is SGDLS and CDR2 YYNGEE. CDR3 length equals 15 residues. The CDR3 loop is CASSVGGSVKIGYTF. The CDR3 DNA reads TGTGCCAGCAGCGTAGGAGGGAGTGTGAAGATTGGCTACACCTTC.

This chain joins TRBV19 and TRBJ2-7; D gene uncertain. This CDR3 has 13 amino acids. Germline assignment: CDR1 LNHDA and CDR2 SQIVND (reference sequence). The V and J ends lost 4 bases and 0 bases respectively, with 7 bases between them. The CDR3 DNA follows: TGTGCCAGTAGTACCGCGGACTCCTACGAGCAGTACTTC. It codes for CASSTADSYEQYF.

This clone was found once. The rearrangement links TRBV7-6 to TRBJ2-7; 7 nucleotides line up with TRBD2. This CDR3 contains 15 residues. The junction had 3 bases not matched to a gene; V was cut back by 1 base and J by 0 bases. Per germline, CDR1 SGHVS and CDR2 FNYEAQ. CDR3 DNA sequence: TGTGCCAGCAGCTTAGAAGGCGGGAGCTCCTACGAGCAGTACTTC. Its translation is CASSLEGGSSYEQYF.

This chain links TRBV24-1 with TRBJ2-3; 16 positions agree with TRBD2. Looked up from germline, CDR1 is KGHDR and CDR2 is SFDVKD. This CDR3 is built from 15 residues. Trimming removed 11 bases from V and 4 bases from J; junction bases left unmatched: 5. CDR3 in DNA: TGTGCCATCGGGACTAGCGGGAGGGAATCAGATACGCAGTATTTT. This sequence encodes CAIGTSGRESDTQYF.

The V call is TRBV7-9, the J call TRBJ2-4; possibly TRBD1 for D (6 bases). Trimming cost V 1 base and J 1 base, with 11 bases left between them. The CDR3 consists of 16 residues. CDR1 is SEHNR, CDR2 FQNEAQ, per germline (reference sequence). DNA of the CDR3: TGTGCCAGCAGCTTAGACTCAGGGGCCGCCAAAAACATTCAGTACTTC. Protein sequence: CASSLDSGAAKNIQYF.

The chain combines TRBV6-5 with TRBJ2-1; 10 bases align to TRBD2. CDR3 size: 15 residues. V gave up 2 bases and J gave up 7 bases; unmatched junction bases: 5. Germline V gene data show CDR1 as MNHEY and CDR2 as SVGAGI. The CDR3 bases are TGTGCCAGCAGTTACACTAGCGGGGTTTGGAATGAGCAGTTCTTC. Its translation: CASSYTSGVWNEQFF.

The rearrangement joins TRBV9 to TRBJ2-7; 11 positions agree with TRBD2. V lost 3 bases, J lost 0 bases, and 8 bases stayed unmatched. CDR3 length: 17 amino acids. In germline, CDR1 is SGDLS, CDR2 YYNGEE. CDR3 bases: TGTGCCAGCAGCGCCAATCTAGCGGGGGGCCTCTCCTACGAGCAGTACTTC. This sequence encodes CASSANLAGGLSYEQYF.

V gene TRBV29-1 combines with J gene TRBJ1-1; the D is unclear. Germline CDR1 reads SQVTM; CDR2 reads ANQGSEA. V gave up 5 bases and J gave up 0 bases, with 10 bases separating them. This CDR3 has 13 residues. Here the CDR3 DNA reads TGCAGCGTTACCCAGGCTCTGAACACTGAAGCTTTCTTT. Encoded protein: CSVTQALNTEAFF.

This chain uses TRBV12-3 or TRBV12-4 with TRBJ1-2; D gene unclear. CDR3 length equals 12 residues. The V gene lost 5 bases and the J gene lost 1 base, with 5 bases spanning the gap. The DNA for the CDR3 is TGTGCCAGCAGTCTAAATAACTATGGCTACACCTTC. Protein product: CASSLNNYGYTF.

This chain connects TRBV27 to TRBJ2-7, with D maybe TRBD1 (5 bases). The CDR3 extends over 15 amino acids. V shed 6 bases and J shed 4 bases, with 19 bases lying between them. The germline V gene encodes CDR1 MNHEY and CDR2 SMNVEV (reference sequence). The CDR3, as DNA: TGTGCCAGCAGCCCGGGTGTTGGGGCTGGGTACGAGCAGTACTTC. This encodes CASSPGVGAGYEQYF.

The rearrangement uses TRBV7-2 and TRBJ2-3, with TRBD2 as a possible D gene (5 bases). Germline assignment: CDR1 SGHTA and CDR2 FQGNSA. The CDR3 consists of 17 residues. With 5 bases removed from V and 0 bases from J, the gap between germline ends came to 18 bases. Here the CDR3 DNA reads TGTGCCAGCAGCCCCGGACTCCGGAGGCGTAGCACAGATACGCAGTATTTT. Translating gives CASSPGLRRRSTDTQYF.

This rearrangement joins TRBV7-3 to TRBJ2-5; the match to TRBD2 covers 7 bases. The trim removed 1 base at V and 5 bases at J, leaving 1 base unmatched. Germline lookup yields CDR1 SGHTA and CDR2 FQGTGA. CDR3 length: 13 amino acids. The CDR3 region has the DNA TGTGCCAGCAGCTTAAGAGCGGGGGAGACCCAGTACTTC. Protein product: CASSLRAGETQYF.

The CDR3 nucleotides read TGTGCCACCAGTGAGGGGACAGGGAGTCCCAGCACAGATACGCAGTATTTT. Amino acids: CATSEGTGSPSTDTQYF. The V gene is TRBV24-1, the J gene TRBJ2-3; 9 nucleotides agree with TRBD1. CDR1 and CDR2 from the germline V gene are KGHDR and SFDVKD. V was clipped by 4 bases and J by 0 bases; unmatched bases: 7. The CDR3 has 17 amino acids.

V and J are TRBV7-9 and TRBJ2-2; 9 positions match TRBD1. In germline, CDR1 is SEHNR, CDR2 FQNEAQ (reference sequence). V shed 4 bases, J shed 6 bases, and the junction held 12 bases outside the gene matches. The CDR3 covers 17 residues. DNA for the CDR3: TGTGCCAGCAGCTCTCCCACCGGGACAGGGTCGCCCGGGGAGCTGTTTTTT. Translation gives CASSSPTGTGSPGELFF.

This clone was seen a single time. The rearrangement joins TRBV7-2 to TRBJ2-1; 8 bases map to TRBD2. Per germline, CDR1 SGHTA and CDR2 FQGNSA. This CDR3 is 15 amino acids long. The J segment lost 7 bases and the V segment lost 6 bases, leaving 11 bases of the junction unmatched. CDR3 bases: TGTGCCAGCAGACCGTCCTTTGGCGGGGGGAATGAGCAGTTCTTC. It yields the protein CASRPSFGGGNEQFF.